What follows is one TCR beta chain and its context. Its antigen is not yet known. Per sample, about 250 ng of peripheral blood genomic DNA, 35,000 to 40,000 genome equivalents, was used for TRB amplification. This sample was taken from a study of T cell clusters in autoimmune cytopenias (dated by TCRdb to the late 2010s). Turning to the overall study: Per sample, TRB sequencing gave a median depth of around 55,000 reads and a median of approximately 2,400 distinct TRB clonotypes. The goal of the study was to find out whether patients with autoimmune cytopenia have a disease-specific immune repertoire signature that could be used as a blood-based biomarker. TRB and IGH repertoires from peripheral blood were sequenced in autoimmune cytopenia patients at active disease and during treatment follow-up, with healthy, CLL and autoimmune hepatitis controls included alongside. General conclusions and limits of the study: Healthy donors had almost three times as many exclusive TRB clusters as active autoimmune hepatitis patients, a finding consistent with an autoimmunity-wide signature. The TRB repertoire shifts, including less even repertoires in secondary cytopenia and CLL, mostly reflected lymphoma bias and not autoimmunity. In the comparison of secondary cytopenia with CLL, the cluster-lack signature was not observed, apparently because the dominant lymphoma-associated repertoire masked the signature. The T cell clusters were only ever defined in silico, so experimental validation of their functional role was still needed. GLIPH results suggested that primary autoimmune cytopenia patients were missing physiological T cell clusters, with 50 or so clusters found only in healthy donors compared with roughly 15 found only in patients.

From cysteine to phenylalanine, the CDR3 is 16 amino acids long. DNA is not on record. To amplify TRB rearrangements, a touch-down multiplex PCR protocol was run with the TRB-A and TRB-B primer pools combined in a single tube. Illumina adapters and sample indices were added to the amplicons through two consecutive PCR reactions using Phusion HS II polymerase. After gel purification with the NucleoSpin Gel and PCR Clean-up kit, the amplicons were quantified by Qubit and checked for quality on an Agilent 2100 Bioanalyzer. Sequencing of the libraries was done on an Illumina MiSeq with 600-cycle, single-indexed, paired-end runs. On the authors' methods: MiXCR version 2.1.12, together with the default MiXCR reference library, was used to align and assemble the TRB reads. Each unique CDR3 nucleotide sequence defined a clone, and only productive sequences with at least two reads were analysed. Repertoire diversity was assessed with alpha-parameterized diversity profiles (alpha 0 to 5), including the Shannon (alpha 1) and Simpson (alpha 2) indices, which were computed with an R script. Combinatorial TRB VJ usage was computed with the tcR package and compared between cohorts by principal component analysis with ade4. GLIPH clustering of TCRbeta CDR3s was carried out on cohort pairs matched by age and read depth, and cluster frequencies were compared by Wilcoxon test. Following TCRdb reprocessing, every CDR3 protein sequence forms one entry, and DNA is not provided. These V and J calls are TCRdb output, not the study's own analysis. The table held for this sample gives over 7,500 distinct CDR3 sequences. The ten largest make up 5% to 6.5% of the sample.

The chain was built from TRBV12-3 or TRBV12-4 and TRBJ2-3. The sequenced sample was peripheral blood. The source is a human donor with an autoimmune cytopenia or autoimmune hepatitis (not recorded which). This receptor has the CDR3 CASSFQIIGGTDTQYF.